This T cell receptor (beta chain) was recorded in a study of blood T cell repertoires in COVID-19. Authors' data handling: Estimates of nucleated cell counts were drawn from the amplification of reference gene primers. Produced via immunoSEQ multiplex PCR; TCRdb's table is partial and in-frame only. D and trimming were read from the DNA, whereas the V and J calls and clone size are those reported in that table. The repertoire holds 55,000 to 70,000 clones, about 90% seen once, with approximately 2.3% in the top ten. V was pared by 10 bases and J by 10 bases, with 19 bases between. The V gene's germline CDR1 is PRHDT and CDR2 FYEKMQ (reference sequence). This CDR3 spans 12 amino acids.

The clonotype was recovered from a man aged 60 to 75 with acute or convalescent COVID-19. The V call is TRBV13, the J call TRBJ1-1; D might be TRBD1 (5 bases). The specimen was peripheral blood. CDR3 DNA: TGTGCCACCTCGCAAAAGGGGAGGCGAGCTTTCTTT. Translating it yields CATSQKGRRAFF.